This record looks at one T cell receptor beta chain sequence and its context. Its cognate antigen is unknown. Trimming took 4 bases from V and 7 from J; bases not matched to a gene: 7. Germline values: CDR1 SGHAT, CDR2 FQNNGV. The CDR3 covers 15 residues. This entry comes from a study of cytomegalovirus exposure and HLA in healthy donors. PCR amplification relied on 60 Vbeta primers (plus 13 Jbeta primers). Sequencing used immunoSEQ multiplex PCR; TCRdb keeps in-frame clones, though not all of them. Here the sample spans 170,000 or so clones, roughly 85% being singletons. Whole-study findings and limits: Later analysis revealed greater clonal expansion in HLA-associated TCR beta chains than in equally common others.

V is TRBV11-2 and J is TRBJ1-4; 9 bases are a match to TRBD1. Sample: PBMCs. The TCR comes from a woman between 40 and 50 years old in good health and CMV-seronegative. Written as DNA, the CDR3 is TGTGCCAGCAGCTGGTTGGGACAGGGTGGTGAAAAACTGTTTTTT. This encodes CASSWLGQGGEKLFF.